What follows are 7 T cell receptor beta chains derived from one specimen sequenced in a study of OX40 agonist ivuxolimab in advanced cancers. The repertoire was sequenced with immunoSEQ multiplex PCR; TCRdb's copy has only in-frame clones and lacks some. Of tens of thousands of clones listed, approximately 86% are singletons. This material consisted of CD4+ or CD8+ T cells sorted from blood, taken in a trial of the OX40 agonist ivuxolimab. The receptors were sampled from an adult with an advanced solid tumor such as melanoma, head and neck, liver or kidney cancer.

The chain joins TRBV15 to TRBJ2-7; no reliable D call. The ends were cut back, 3 bases at V and 7 bases at J, with 19 bases in the middle. The germline gives CDR1 LNHNV, CDR2 YYDKDF (reference sequence). The CDR3 sequence is 15 residues long. CDR3 coding DNA: TGTGCCACCAGCAGGGCCGCCGAGGCCAGTGCAGAGCAGTACTTC. Residues: CATSRAAEASAEQYF. The full variable domain, with the rest looked up from reference TRBV15 and TRBJ2-7, is DAMVIQNPRYQVTQFGKPVTLSCSQTLNHNVMYWYQQKSSQAPKLLFHYYDKDFNNEADTPDNFQSRRPNTSFCFLDIRSPGLGDTAMYLCATSRAAEASAEQYFGPGTRLTVT.

This chain connects TRBV25-1 to TRBJ1-2, with D unresolved. Germline V gene lookup returns CDR1 MGHDK and CDR2 SYGVNS. The CDR3 is 12 residues long. Trimming shortened V by 6 bases and J by 8 bases, and 13 bases separated the two germline ends. The CDR3: CASSDIGSGYTF. In DNA, the CDR3 is TGTGCCAGCAGCGATATTGGAAGCGGCTACACCTTC.

The genes are TRBV9 and TRBJ2-5, with a tentative D call TRBD2 (5 bases). Per germline, CDR1 SGDLS and CDR2 YYNGEE. The germline V and J ends were trimmed by 3 bases and 1 base, with 13 bases remaining between them. The CDR3 length is 15 residues. The CDR3 nucleotides are TGTGCCAGCAGCGCCCAGCCTAGCAGCCAAGAGACCCAGTACTTC. Translating it yields CASSAQPSSQETQYF.

This chain connects TRBV28 to TRBJ2-7, with TRBD1 matching 8 bases. CDR1 MDHEN and CDR2 SYDVKM come from the germline V gene. CDR3 length: 13 amino acids. V shed 8 bases, J shed 6 bases, and the junction held 9 bases outside the gene matches. CDR3 sequence: CASRRTGPLEQYF. For the CDR3, the DNA is TGTGCCAGCCGTCGGACAGGGCCCCTCGAGCAGTACTTC.

The V and J genes are TRBV9 and TRBJ1-3; the D gene is possibly TRBD1 (5 bases). Trimming removed 4 bases at V and 3 bases at J, with 11 bases between. Germline V lookup: CDR1 SGDLS, CDR2 YYNGEE. The CDR3 has 14 amino acids. The CDR3 loop is CASSPEGLGNTIYF. DNA for the CDR3: TGTGCCAGCAGCCCTGAGGGGCTTGGAAACACCATATATTTT.

This clone occurred once. V is TRBV6-5 and J is TRBJ2-1, with 7 positions matching TRBD2. Germline loops: CDR1 MNHEY, CDR2 SVGAGI. V lost 1 base, J lost 6 bases, and 9 bases stayed unmatched. This CDR3 region has 16 residues. The CDR3 sequence: CASSYLIWTRSNEQFF. DNA for the CDR3: TGTGCCAGCAGTTACTTAATATGGACTAGAAGCAATGAGCAGTTCTTC.

The chain is built from TRBV11-2 and TRBJ1-5; no definite D call. The CDR3 loop spans 15 amino acids. Trimming removed 1 base from V and 2 bases from J, with 9 bases in between. CDR1 is SGHAT and CDR2 is FQNNGV in the germline V gene. Here the CDR3 reads CASSLGFLGNQPQHF. DNA of the CDR3: TGTGCCAGCAGCTTAGGATTCCTGGGCAATCAGCCCCAGCATTTT.